This T cell receptor beta chain comes out of a study of blood T cell repertoires in COVID-19. Study background: Recovery meant two consecutive negative NP/OP PCR tests, professional clearance, or resolved symptoms. In each case, the material was cDNA or gDNA derived from T cells, B-cell-depleted T cells, or PBMCs.

The CDR3 has 14 residues. V dropped 7 bases and J dropped 11 bases, with 18 bases sitting between them. Germline values: CDR1 MDHEN, CDR2 SYDVKM. TCRdb's copy holds only in-frame clones and misses some; the assay was immunoSEQ multiplex PCR. This sample has a few hundred thousand clones, with about 89% found just once. The specimen sequenced was PBMCs or T cells enriched from blood (not recorded which). The clonotype originates from a man aged 40-50 years in a cohort exposed to, infected with or recovered from COVID-19 (not recorded which). The rearrangement joins TRBV28 to TRBJ2-6, with D possibly being TRBD1 (6 bases). CDR3 nucleotide sequence: TGTGCCAGCACTCTCACGACAGGCGTTCACGTCCTGACTTTC. Its protein product is CASTLTTGVHVLTF.